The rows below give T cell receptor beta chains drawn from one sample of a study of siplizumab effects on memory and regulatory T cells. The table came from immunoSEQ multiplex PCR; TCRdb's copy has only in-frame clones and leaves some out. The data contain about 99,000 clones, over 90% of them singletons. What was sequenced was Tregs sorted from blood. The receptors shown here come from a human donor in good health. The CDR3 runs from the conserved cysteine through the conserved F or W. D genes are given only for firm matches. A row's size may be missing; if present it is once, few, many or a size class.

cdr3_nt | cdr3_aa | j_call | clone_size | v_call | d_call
TGTGCCAGCAGCATACAGGTTAACTATGGCTACACCTTC | CASSIQVNYGYTF | TRBJ1-2 | - | TRBV7-9 | -
TGTGCCTGGACATTGGGTGCGGGAGTGGGGATATACGAGCAGTACTTC | CAWTLGAGVGIYEQYF | TRBJ2-7 | - | TRBV30 | TRBD2
TGTGCCAGCAGCCCAGACAGGAGATCACCTGGGGCCAACGTCCTGACTTTC | CASSPDRRSPGANVLTF | TRBJ2-6 | once | TRBV5-6 | -
TGCAGCGTTGGGACTAGCCCAATCTACGAGCAGTACTTC | CSVGTSPIYEQYF | TRBJ2-7 | - | TRBV29-1 | TRBD2
TGTGCCAGCAGCTCCGTCCCGGAGACAGTCTATGGCTACACCTTC | CASSSVPETVYGYTF | TRBJ1-2 | - | TRBV5-8 | -
TGTGCTAGCAGCACAGGCTTCTCAGGGGAGACCCAGTACTTC | CASSTGFSGETQYF | TRBJ2-5 | - | TRBV7-7 | -
TGTGCCATCAGTGAGTCAGGGGGGAACACCATATATTTT | CAISESGGNTIYF | TRBJ1-3 | once | TRBV10-3 | -
TGTGCCAGCAGCTTACGGACAGGGGGCGATTATGGCTACACCTTC | CASSLRTGGDYGYTF | TRBJ1-2 | - | TRBV9 | TRBD1
TGCAGTGCTAGCGGCGCCTACGAGCAGTACTTC | CSASGAYEQYF | TRBJ2-7 | - | TRBV20-1 | -
TGTGCCAGCTCACCCTCCTTGACAGGGGCGGAAGAAAAACTGTTTTTT | CASSPSLTGAEEKLFF | TRBJ1-4 | - | TRBV18 | TRBD1
TGCGCCAGCAGCAGGGGCAACTATGGCTACACCTTC | CASSRGNYGYTF | TRBJ1-2 | - | TRBV5-1 | -
TGTGCCAGCAGCTTTCTTCGTACGCAGTATTTT | CASSFLRTQYF | TRBJ2-3 | - | TRBV7-2 | -
TGCGCCAGCAGCTTGGAGGGGACAGGCACAGATACGCAGTATTTT | CASSLEGTGTDTQYF | TRBJ2-3 | - | TRBV5-1 | TRBD1
TGTGCCAGCAGCTCAGGACAGGGGGTCACTGAAGCTTTCTTT | CASSSGQGVTEAFF | TRBJ1-1 | - | TRBV11-1 | TRBD1
TGCGCCAGCAGCTTTAGACAGGGAGGACGCGAGCAGTACTTC | CASSFRQGGREQYF | TRBJ2-7 | - | TRBV5-1 | -
TGTGCCAGCAGCTTATCCCTGTTCGGGGATCAAGCGGGAAACACCATATATTTT | CASSLSLFGDQAGNTIYF | TRBJ1-3 | - | TRBV11-2 | -
TGTGCCAGCAGTGTCACTTTAGGTGGCTACACCTTC | CASSVTLGGYTF | TRBJ1-2 | - | TRBV25-1 | -
TGTGCCAGCAGCGTAGGTAGCGGGGGCTACGAGCAGTACTTC | CASSVGSGGYEQYF | TRBJ2-7 | - | TRBV9 | TRBD2
TGTGCCAGCAGTGTGTACGGGGTTCGTCGAGAGACCCAGTACTTC | CASSVYGVRRETQYF | TRBJ2-5 | - | TRBV25-1 | -
TGTGCCAGCTGGGGACAGGGAGGGATTCAGCCCCAGCATTTT | CASWGQGGIQPQHF | TRBJ1-5 | - | TRBV19 | TRBD1
TGTGCCAGCCGAGACCCTTTCGGTTCACCCCTCCACTTT | CASRDPFGSPLHF | TRBJ1-6 | medium-sized | TRBV2 | -
TGTGCCAGCAGCGATCGACCGATCAGGACAAATAATTCACCCCTCCACTTT | CASSDRPIRTNNSPLHF | TRBJ1-6 | - | TRBV21-1 | -
TGTGCCAGCAGCTTCAGTGGGAGGCGGGACTTCGAAAAACTGTTTTTT | CASSFSGRRDFEKLFF | TRBJ1-4 | - | TRBV5-5 | -
TGTGCCAGTAGTATAGCGAGGGGCTGGAATCAGCCCCAGCATTTT | CASSIARGWNQPQHF | TRBJ1-5 | - | TRBV19 | -
TGTGCCAGCAGCGTAGCCCCGACCTCCATGAACACCGGGGAGCTGTTTTTT | CASSVAPTSMNTGELFF | TRBJ2-2 | - | TRBV9 | -
TGTGCCAGCAGCTTAATGGGACTAGCTAACACCGGGGAGCTGTTTTTT | CASSLMGLANTGELFF | TRBJ2-2 | - | TRBV11-2 | TRBD2
TGTGCCAGCAGCTTAACTAGGCGAACTAGCGGAAACAATGAGCAGTTCTTC | CASSLTRRTSGNNEQFF | TRBJ2-1 | - | TRBV7-3 | TRBD2
TGTGCCAGCAGCCACAGGATCCTAGCGGGAGGATGGGAGCAGTTCTTC | CASSHRILAGGWEQFF | TRBJ2-1 | - | TRBV11-2 | TRBD2
TGCGCCAGCAGCGAAAGAGAGACCCAGTACTTC | CASSERETQYF | TRBJ2-5 | - | TRBV5-1 | -
TGTGCCAGCTCACCACGGACTAGCGCTGCCTACAATGAGCAGTTCTTC | CASSPRTSAAYNEQFF | TRBJ2-1 | - | TRBV18 | TRBD2
TGTGCCAGAAGTTGGAGCGGGGGAAGCTCCTACAATGAGCAGTTCTTC | CARSWSGGSSYNEQFF | TRBJ2-1 | - | TRBV7-5 | -